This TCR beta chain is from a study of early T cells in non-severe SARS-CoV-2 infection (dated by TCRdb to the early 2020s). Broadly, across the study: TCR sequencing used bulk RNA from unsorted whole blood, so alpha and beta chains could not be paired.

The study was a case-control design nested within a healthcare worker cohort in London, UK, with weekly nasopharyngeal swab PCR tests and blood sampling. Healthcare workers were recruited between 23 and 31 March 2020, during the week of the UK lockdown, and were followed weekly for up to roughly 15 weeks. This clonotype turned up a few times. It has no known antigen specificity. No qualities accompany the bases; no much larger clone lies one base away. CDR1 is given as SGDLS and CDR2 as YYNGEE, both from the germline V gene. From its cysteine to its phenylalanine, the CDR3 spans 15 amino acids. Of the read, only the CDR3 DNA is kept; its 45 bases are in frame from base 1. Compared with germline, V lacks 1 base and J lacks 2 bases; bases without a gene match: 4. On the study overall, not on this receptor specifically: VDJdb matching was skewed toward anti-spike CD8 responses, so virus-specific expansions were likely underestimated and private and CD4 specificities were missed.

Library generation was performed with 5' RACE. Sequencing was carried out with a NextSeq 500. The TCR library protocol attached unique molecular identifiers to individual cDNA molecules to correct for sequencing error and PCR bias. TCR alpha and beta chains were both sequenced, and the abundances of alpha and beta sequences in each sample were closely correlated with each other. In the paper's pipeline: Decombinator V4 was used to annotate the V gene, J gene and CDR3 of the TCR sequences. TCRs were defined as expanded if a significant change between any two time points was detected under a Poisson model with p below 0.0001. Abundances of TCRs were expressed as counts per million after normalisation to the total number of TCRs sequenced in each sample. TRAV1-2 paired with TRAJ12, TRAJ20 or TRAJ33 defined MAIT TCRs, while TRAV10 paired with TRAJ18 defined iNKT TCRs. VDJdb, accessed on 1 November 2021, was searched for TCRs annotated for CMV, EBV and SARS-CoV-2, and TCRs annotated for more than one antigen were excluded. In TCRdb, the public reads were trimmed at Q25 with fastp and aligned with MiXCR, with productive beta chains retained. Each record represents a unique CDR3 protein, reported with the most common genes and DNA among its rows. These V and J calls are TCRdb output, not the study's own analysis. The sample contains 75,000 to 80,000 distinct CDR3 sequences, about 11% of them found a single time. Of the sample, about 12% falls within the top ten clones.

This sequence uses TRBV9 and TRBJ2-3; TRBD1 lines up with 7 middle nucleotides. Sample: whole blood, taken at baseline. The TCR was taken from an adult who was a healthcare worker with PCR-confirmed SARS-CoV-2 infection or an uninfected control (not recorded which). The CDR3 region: CASSVRDRVTDTQYF. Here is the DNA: TGTGCCAGCAGCGTAAGGGACAGAGTCACAGATACGCAGTATTTT. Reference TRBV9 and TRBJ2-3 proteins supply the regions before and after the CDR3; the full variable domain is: DSGVTQTPKHLITATGQRVTLRCSPRSGDLSVYWYQQSLDQGLQFLIQYYNGEERAKGNILERFSAQQFPDLHSELNLSSLELGDSALYFCASSVRDRVTDTQYFGPGTRLTVL.